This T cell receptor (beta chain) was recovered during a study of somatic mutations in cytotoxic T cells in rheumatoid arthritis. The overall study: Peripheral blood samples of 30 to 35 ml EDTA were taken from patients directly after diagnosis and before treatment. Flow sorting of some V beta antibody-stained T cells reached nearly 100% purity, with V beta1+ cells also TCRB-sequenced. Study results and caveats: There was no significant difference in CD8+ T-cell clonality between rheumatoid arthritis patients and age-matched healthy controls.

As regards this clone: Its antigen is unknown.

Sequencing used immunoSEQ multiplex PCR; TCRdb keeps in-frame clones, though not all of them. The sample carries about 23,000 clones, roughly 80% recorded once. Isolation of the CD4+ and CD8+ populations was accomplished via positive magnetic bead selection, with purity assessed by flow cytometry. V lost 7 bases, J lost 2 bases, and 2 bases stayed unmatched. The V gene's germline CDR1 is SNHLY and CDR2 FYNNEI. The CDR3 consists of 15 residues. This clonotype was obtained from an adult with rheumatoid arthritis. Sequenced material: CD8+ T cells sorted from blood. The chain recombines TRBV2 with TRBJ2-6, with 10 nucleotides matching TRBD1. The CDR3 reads CASTGQGTGANVLTF. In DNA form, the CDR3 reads TGTGCCAGCACGGGACAGGGGACTGGGGCCAACGTCCTGACTTTC.